The sequence of this T cell receptor (beta chain) was determined in a study of T cell responses to AZD1222 COVID-19 vaccine. Points from the study as a whole: White British ancestry dominated among donors, who included more females, and clonal diversity was possibly underestimated.

CDR3 length: 14 residues. V was pared by 5 bases and J by 2 bases, with 9 bases between. Germline V gives CDR1 SGHAT, CDR2 FQNNGV. Comment on this clone: What it binds is not known.

Second-dose groups at about 4 or about 12 weeks were pooled. Using immunoSEQ multiplex PCR, the repertoire was profiled, and TCRdb retains in-frame clones only, with some absent. The repertoire holds roughly 87,000 clones, about 88% seen once, with 6.9% in the top ten. Sequencing used peripheral blood, obtained 28 days after the second AZD1222 dose. This TCR came from an adult who received the AZD1222 COVID-19 vaccine. The chain combines TRBV11-2 with TRBJ2-2, with D unresolved. The CDR3 protein is CASSIPSNTGELFF. The CDR3 DNA reads TGTGCCAGCAGCATCCCTTCCAACACCGGGGAGCTGTTTTTT.